This T cell receptor beta chain was observed in a study of T cells in localized non-small cell lung cancer. The study, taken as a whole, reports: Highest T cell clonality was seen in uninvolved adjacent lung, surpassing that measured in tumor.

The germline V and J ends were trimmed by 2 bases and 4 bases, with 9 bases remaining between them. The CDR3 is 13 amino acids. Germline V gene data show CDR1 as SGHRS and CDR2 as YFSETQ. Libraries were prepared by immunoSEQ multiplex PCR; TCRdb keeps only in-frame clonotypes and omits some of them. This sample has 45,000 to 60,000 clones, with roughly 90% found just once. Concerning this clone itself: Its antigen is unknown.

The sequence was obtained from a woman aged 35 to 70 with stage I lung adenocarcinoma. The V and J genes are TRBV5-1 and TRBJ1-1, with D possibly being TRBD1 (6 bases). The material was peripheral blood, obtained before any cancer treatment. The CDR3 DNA reads TGCGCCAGCAGCTTCGGAGGGGGCACTGAAGCTTTCTTT. Translation: CASSFGGGTEAFF.